The clone carrying this T cell receptor beta chain was picked up a small number of times. The sample is drawn from a study of T-cell reconstitution after alpha-beta-depleted transplantation in children. Preparation of the TCRbeta library involved a method that used unique molecular identifiers. MiXCR was run by TCRdb on the PCR reads, yielding one entry per CDR3 protein. The table shows 190,000 or so distinct CDR3 sequences, with around 7% occurring only once. V shed 5 bases and J shed 1 base, with 3 bases lying between them. This CDR3 is built from 13 residues. Sample: PBMCs from the stem cell graft donor, taken from the stem cell graft. The source is a human donor who donated a stem cell graft to a child with Wiskott-Aldrich syndrome. The chain employs TRBV12-3 or TRBV12-4 and TRBJ2-6; D uncertain. The DNA of the CDR3 is TGTGCCAGCAGTATTTCTGGGGCCAACGTCCTGACTTTC. Protein: CASSISGANVLTF.